Below are 24 T cell receptor beta chains sequenced from a single sample in a study of OX40 agonist ivuxolimab in advanced cancers. Library preparation used the immunoSEQ multiplex PCR assay. The table was pulled from immuneACCESS by TCRdb, which kept in-frame rearrangements only. Such tables lose some clones; where checked, under half of the loss comes from unresolved V genes, and the rest has no known cause. The sample yields around 23,000 clones; around four fifths were counted once. The top ten clones comprise roughly 34% of the sample. This specimen was CD4+ or CD8+ T cells sorted from blood, taken in a trial of the OX40 agonist ivuxolimab. The source of these receptors is an adult with an advanced solid tumor such as melanoma, head and neck, liver or kidney cancer.

The rearrangement uses TRBV5-6 and TRBJ1-1; D may be TRBD1 (6 bases). The V end was cut by 4 bases, the J end by 6 bases, with 22 bases between. Germline V CDR1 and CDR2: SGHDT, YYEEEE. CDR3 length: 16 amino acids. The DNA of the CDR3 is TGTGCCAGCAGCCGCCACCCCCAGGGGAAGGGGTCTGAAGCTTTCTTT. It translates to CASSRHPQGKGSEAFF.

The chain is built from TRBV7-2 and TRBJ2-4, with D perhaps given as TRBD1 or TRBD2 (6 bases each). Per the germline V gene, CDR1 is SGHTA and CDR2 is FQGNSA. This CDR3 has 15 amino acids. Trimming left V 1 base short and J 6 bases short, with 13 bases between. This CDR3 is CASSLEGGRLNIQYF. The CDR3, as DNA: TGTGCCAGCAGCTTAGAGGGGGGACGGTTAAACATTCAGTACTTC.

The chain joins TRBV27 to TRBJ1-2; TRBD1 matches 10 bases. Per germline, CDR1 MNHEY and CDR2 SMNVEV (reference sequence). V trimming: 5 bases; J trimming: 2 bases; junction bases outside the gene matches: 5. CDR3 length: 15 residues. This chain's CDR3 is CASSNRQGANYGYTF. In DNA, the CDR3 is TGTGCCAGCAGTAATAGACAGGGGGCAAACTATGGCTACACCTTC.

The rearrangement uses TRBV30 and TRBJ2-5, with D maybe TRBD2 (5 bases). The V and J ends lost 5 bases and 1 base respectively, with 14 bases between them. Germline V gives CDR1 GTSNPN, CDR2 SVGIG (reference sequence). There are 14 residues in the CDR3. The CDR3 region is CAWGPDAGQETQYF. The CDR3, as DNA: TGTGCCTGGGGTCCGGATGCGGGCCAAGAGACCCAGTACTTC.

The rearrangement links TRBV27 to TRBJ2-7; D may be TRBD2 (5 bases). V dropped 4 bases and J dropped 7 bases, with 17 bases sitting between them. The CDR3 covers 14 residues. The germline V gene encodes CDR1 MNHEY and CDR2 SMNVEV (reference sequence). Here the CDR3 reads CASSWFGGSGEQYF. Written as DNA, the CDR3 is TGTGCCAGCAGTTGGTTTGGTGGGTCGGGGGAGCAGTACTTC.

This rearrangement joins TRBV6-5 to TRBJ1-2; D ambiguous. This CDR3 is built from 13 residues. Germline CDR1 MNHEY, CDR2 SVGAGI. V was trimmed by 0 bases and J by 4 bases, leaving 6 bases between them. The CDR3 sequence is CASSYSTAYGYTF. The CDR3, as DNA: TGTGCCAGCAGTTACTCGACGGCCTATGGCTACACCTTC.

The V and J genes are TRBV9 and TRBJ2-1, with D possibly being TRBD2 (6 bases). The germline CDR1 and CDR2 sequences are SGDLS and YYNGEE. CDR3 size: 12 residues. V was pared by 10 bases and J by 4 bases, with 12 bases between. CDR3: CASNGGYNEQFF. The CDR3 DNA follows: TGTGCCTCCAATGGGGGGTACAATGAGCAGTTCTTC.

This sequence joins TRBV7-3 and TRBJ2-7, with TRBD2 matching 7 bases. CDR3 length: 13 residues. Per the germline V gene, CDR1 is SGHTA and CDR2 is FQGTGA. Trimming removed 5 bases from V and 6 bases from J; junction bases left unmatched: 7. The CDR3 sequence is CASSPGGGFEQYF. The CDR3 DNA follows: TGTGCCAGCAGCCCGGGAGGCGGGTTCGAGCAGTACTTC. The full variable domain, its missing parts supplied by reference TRBV7-3 and TRBJ2-7, is GAGVSQTPSNKVTEKGKYVELRCDPISGHTALYWYRQSLGQGPEFLIYFQGTGAADDSGLPNDRFFAVRPEGSVSTLKIQRTERGDSAVYLCASSPGGGFEQYFGPGTRLTVT.

The chain joins TRBV28 to TRBJ2-7; D is unclear. Trimming shortened V by 5 bases and J by 5 bases, and 16 bases separated the two germline ends. CDR1 is MDHEN and CDR2 is SYDVKM in the germline V gene. The CDR3 loop spans 14 amino acids. DNA of the CDR3: TGTGCCAGCAGTCCCCTCGAAAGGGTAGACGAGCAGTACTTC. Protein: CASSPLERVDEQYF.

This chain uses TRBV9 with TRBJ2-1, with D possibly TRBD2 on 6 matching bases. This CDR3 comprises 15 residues. V was trimmed by 4 bases and J by 10 bases, leaving 21 bases between them. Germline V gene lookup returns CDR1 SGDLS and CDR2 YYNGEE. The chain's CDR3 is CASSPSGTSLVEQFF. The CDR3 DNA is TGTGCCAGCAGCCCCTCCGGGACTTCCCTCGTGGAGCAGTTCTTC.

The rearrangement links TRBV28 to TRBJ2-7; 11 bases fit TRBD1. CDR3 length: 18 amino acids. Germline-derived CDR1 and CDR2 are MDHEN and SYDVKM. Unmatched junction bases numbered 11, after V lost 4 bases and J lost 0 bases. The CDR3 loop is CASSYKGGTGGSSYEQYF. CDR3 coding DNA: TGTGCCAGCAGTTACAAAGGGGGGACAGGGGGATCCTCCTACGAGCAGTACTTC.

As regards this clone: Other DNA sequences within the sample encode an identical CDR3. This chain uses TRBV7-9 with TRBJ2-1; 11 bases map to TRBD2. The germline V gene has CDR1 SEHNR and CDR2 FQNEAQ (reference sequence). With V trimmed by 3 bases and J by 8 bases, 6 bases remained unmatched. The CDR3 totals 15 residues. CDR3: CASSFPTSGSDEQFF. CDR3 sequence (DNA): TGTGCCAGCAGCTTTCCCACTAGCGGGAGTGATGAGCAGTTCTTC.

This chain uses TRBV7-2 with TRBJ2-3, with unresolved D. The germline V gene has CDR1 SGHTA and CDR2 FQGNSA. The CDR3 is made up of 16 amino acids. Trimming removed 8 bases at V and 6 bases at J, with 24 bases between. The CDR3 DNA sequence: TGTGCCAGCCGAACACGGACGTCCCTTACCTTGGATACGCAGTATTTT. This codes for CASRTRTSLTLDTQYF.

The chain links TRBV7-9 to TRBJ1-5, with a weak D call TRBD1 (5 bases). Between the trimmed V and J ends, which lost 5 bases and 4 bases, there was a span of 12 bases. This CDR3 has 14 amino acids. The germline V gene encodes CDR1 SEHNR and CDR2 FQNEAQ (reference sequence). CDR3 DNA: TGTGCCAGCAGCCTTACAGGTAGAAATCAGCCCCAGCATTTT. This translates into CASSLTGRNQPQHF.

This clone came up once. The chain has TRBV30 and TRBJ1-3, with 9 bases that match TRBD1. Germline CDR1 reads GTSNPN; CDR2 reads SVGIG (reference sequence). V shed 5 bases, J shed 2 bases, and the junction held 10 bases outside the gene matches. The CDR3 contains 16 residues. This CDR3 is CAWLRRQGDAGNTIYF. CDR3 coding DNA: TGTGCCTGGCTCAGACGACAGGGGGACGCTGGAAACACCATATATTTT. Variable domain in full (rest from reference TRBV30 and TRBJ1-3): SQTIHQWPATLVQPVGSPLSLECTVEGTSNPNLYWYRQAAGRGLQLLFYSVGIGQISSEVPQNLSASRPQDRQFILSSKKLLLSDSGFYLCAWLRRQGDAGNTIYFGEGSWLTVV.

This clone came up a few times. This chain links TRBV28 with TRBJ2-1; TRBD2 agrees at 9 bases. CDR3 size: 17 residues. Trimming cost V 3 bases and J 7 bases; bases outside gene matches: 13. Per the germline V gene, CDR1 is MDHEN and CDR2 is SYDVKM. CDR3 loop: CASSFPTGLASMNEQFF. CDR3 nucleotide sequence: TGTGCCAGCAGTTTCCCCACGGGACTAGCCTCTATGAATGAGCAGTTCTTC.

J is TRBJ2-1 and V is TRBV9; possibly TRBD2 for D (6 bases). Germline CDR1 and CDR2: SGDLS and YYNGEE. V was trimmed by 3 bases and J by 6 bases, leaving 10 bases between them. This CDR3 is built from 13 residues. The CDR3 region has the DNA TGTGCCAGCAGCGCCGGGACTGTCAATGAGCAGTTCTTC. This sequence encodes CASSAGTVNEQFF.

V gene TRBV27 combines with J gene TRBJ2-7; possibly TRBD2 for D (6 bases). The CDR3 loop spans 10 amino acids. V was shortened by 7 bases and J by 7 bases, with 8 bases between the two germline ends. The germline V gene has CDR1 MNHEY and CDR2 SMNVEV (reference sequence). CDR3 sequence reads: CASIRGEQYF. The CDR3 nucleotides read TGTGCCAGCATCCGGGGGGAGCAGTACTTC.

V gene TRBV7-8 combines with J gene TRBJ2-7, with D unresolved. Deletions cut 1 base from V and 0 bases from J, with 7 bases between. This CDR3 has 14 amino acids. In germline, CDR1 is SGHVS, CDR2 FQNEAQ. This CDR3 reads CASSLGGRSYEQYF. The CDR3 DNA reads as TGTGCCAGCAGCTTAGGTGGGCGCTCCTACGAGCAGTACTTC.

The chain has TRBV7-9 and TRBJ2-1; 10 bases are shared with TRBD2. This CDR3 is built from 15 residues. With 3 bases clipped from V and 4 bases from J, the junction kept 3 bases outside the gene matches. In germline, CDR1 is SEHNR, CDR2 FQNEAQ (reference sequence). CDR3 amino acids: CASSFGLADYNEQFF. CDR3 in DNA: TGTGCCAGCAGCTTCGGACTAGCGGATTACAATGAGCAGTTCTTC. The complete variable domain, with remaining parts taken from reference TRBV7-9 and TRBJ2-1, reads DTGVSQNPRHKITKRGQNVTFRCDPISEHNRLYWYRQTLGQGPEFLTYFQNEAQLEKSRLLSDRFSAERPKGSFSTLEIQRTEQGDSAMYLCASSFGLADYNEQFFGPGTRLTVL.

The genes are TRBV9 and TRBJ1-3, with D possibly TRBD1 on 5 matching bases. V gave up 0 bases and J gave up 8 bases, with 6 bases separating them. The CDR3 runs to 12 residues. Per the germline V gene, CDR1 is SGDLS and CDR2 is YYNGEE. The chain's CDR3 is CASSVGDDTIYF. The CDR3 DNA follows: TGTGCCAGCAGCGTAGGGGACGACACCATATATTTT.

The chain carries TRBV7-9 and TRBJ2-7, with 11 bases identical to TRBD2. V lost 4 bases, J lost 0 bases, and 5 bases stayed unmatched. This CDR3 spans 16 amino acids. Germline CDR1 and CDR2: SEHNR and FQNEAQ (reference sequence). The CDR3 DNA follows: TGTGCCAGCAGCTCCATGACTAGCGGGATCTCCTACGAGCAGTACTTC. Protein sequence: CASSSMTSGISYEQYF.

This clone was recorded once. In the same sample, other DNA sequences code for this CDR3. The V gene is TRBV28, the J gene TRBJ2-7; 11 bases line up with TRBD2. The germline CDR1 and CDR2 sequences are MDHEN and SYDVKM. Losses at the gene ends were 2 bases for V and 4 bases for J; bases not matched to a gene: 4. This CDR3 is 15 amino acids long. This chain's CDR3 is CASSLRGLAAYEQYF. For the CDR3, the DNA is TGTGCCAGCAGTTTACGGGGACTAGCGGCATACGAGCAGTACTTC.

This chain connects TRBV10-3 to TRBJ2-1, with 14 bases aligning to TRBD2. Trimming at V came to 2 bases and at J to 5 bases, leaving 8 bases not matched to a gene. CDR3 length equals 18 residues. Looked up from germline, CDR1 is ENHRY and CDR2 is SYGVKD. The CDR3, as DNA: TGTGCCATCAGTGAGATAGGGACTAGCGGGAGAAGGAACAATGAGCAGTTCTTC. Its translation is CAISEIGTSGRRNNEQFF.